The clone carrying this T cell receptor beta chain was counted only a few times. The antigen is undetermined. The germline CDR1 and CDR2 sequences are MRHNA and SNTAGT. V was cut by 3 bases and J by 4 bases, with 14 bases left in between. The CDR3 sequence is 15 residues long. This sample is part of a study of esophageal squamous cell carcinoma under preoperative chemotherapy. Time point noted: before preoperative PTX-NDP chemotherapy. Patients received paclitaxel-nedaplatin as preoperative chemotherapy before surgery. Findings and limits, study-wide: Clonal contraction, more than amplification, hit abundant clones after paclitaxel-nedaplatin. After treatment, tumor-infiltrating lymphocytes seemed to come partly from incoming peripheral T cells, not only local changes.

TCRdb recomputed calls from the PCR reads with MiXCR, one row per CDR3 protein. Altogether roughly 30,000 distinct CDR3 sequences are present, roughly 48% being singletons, with the ten largest covering about an eighth. Sample collection was performed from a patient given preoperative chemotherapy. The rearrangement links TRBV6-4 to TRBJ2-3; D is unclear. This TCR was recovered from a human donor with esophageal squamous cell carcinoma. The donor label of this sample is uncertain. In nucleotides, the CDR3 is TGTGCCAGCAGTGAAAGGTCTGACGGCGCAGATACGCAGTATTTT. Encoded protein: CASSERSDGADTQYF.